This paragraph covers one TCR beta chain sequence. Original handling: From reference gene primer amplification, estimates of nucleated cell counts were derived. Only in-frame clones appear in the TCRdb table, and some are missing; sequencing was by immunoSEQ multiplex PCR. V and J calls and clone size are those listed in that table; D and trimming were worked out from the DNA. In the table there are some 300,000 clones, just under 90% of which are singletons. The V gene end was trimmed by 3 bases and the J gene end by 4 bases; junction bases not matched to a gene: 12. Germline V gene sequence: CDR1 MDHEN, CDR2 SYDVKM. The CDR3 contains 17 residues. Enrollees, about 18 to 100 years old, lived in about two dozen US areas. The study assigned cohorts using participant-reported clinical history. This sample is part of a study of blood T cell repertoires in COVID-19. Whole-study context: The origin of the acute and convalescent COVID-19 samples was the United States, Italy and Spain.

J is TRBJ2-7 and V is TRBV28; 10 bases line up with TRBD1. Sequenced input: PBMCs or T cells enriched from blood (not recorded which). This receptor was taken from a woman aged 50 to 60 who had been exposed to COVID-19. CDR3 sequence reads: CASSFQFWDRGFYEQYF. The CDR3 nucleotides are TGTGCCAGCAGTTTCCAGTTTTGGGACAGGGGATTTTACGAGCAGTACTTC.